This record concerns one TCR beta chain sequence. What it binds is unknown. The record originates from a study of blood T cells in healthy people across ages. Study-wide results and limits: Age brought a roughly linear fall in TCR beta diversity measured per million T cells.

The second PCR ran about 6 to 12 cycles with a sample-barcoded 5' primer and J-beta primers. Through a template-switch adaptor with 12 random nucleotides, each cDNA molecule received a tag. TCRdb fed the 5' RACE reads into MiXCR, producing one record per CDR3 protein. Of hundreds of thousands of distinct CDR3 sequences listed, approximately 29% are singletons. Material for sequencing was blood. The origin of this receptor is a woman older than 75 in good health.

The CDR3 DNA follows: TGTGCCAGCAGACCTCTCGGACGGTCCTACGAGCAGTACTTC. Protein product: CASRPLGRSYEQYF. V usage is TRBV6-5 and J usage is TRBJ2-7, with unresolved D. V lost 6 bases and J 1 base, leaving 13 bases between the germline ends. CDR1 MNHEY and CDR2 SVGAGI come from the germline V gene. The CDR3 runs 14 residues.